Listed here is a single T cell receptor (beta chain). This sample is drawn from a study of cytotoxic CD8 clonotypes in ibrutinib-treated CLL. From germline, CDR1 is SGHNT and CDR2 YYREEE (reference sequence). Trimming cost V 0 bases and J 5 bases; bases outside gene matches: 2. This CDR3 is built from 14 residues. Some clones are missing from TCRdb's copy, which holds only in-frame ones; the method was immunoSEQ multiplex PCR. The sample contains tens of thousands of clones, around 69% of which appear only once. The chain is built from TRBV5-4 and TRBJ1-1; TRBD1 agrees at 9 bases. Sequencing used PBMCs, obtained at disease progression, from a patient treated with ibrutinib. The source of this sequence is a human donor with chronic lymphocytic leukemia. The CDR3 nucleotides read TGTGCCAGCAGCTTGGGACAGGGGGGAACTGAAGCTTTCTTT. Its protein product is CASSLGQGGTEAFF.